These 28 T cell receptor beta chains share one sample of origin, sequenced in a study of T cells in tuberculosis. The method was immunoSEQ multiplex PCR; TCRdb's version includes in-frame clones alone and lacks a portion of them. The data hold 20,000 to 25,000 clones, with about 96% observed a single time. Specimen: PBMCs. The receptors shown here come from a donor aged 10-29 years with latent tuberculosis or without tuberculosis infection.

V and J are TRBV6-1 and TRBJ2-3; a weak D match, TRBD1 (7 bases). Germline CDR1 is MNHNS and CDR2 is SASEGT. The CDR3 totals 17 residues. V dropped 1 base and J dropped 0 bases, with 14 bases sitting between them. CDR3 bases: TGTGCCAGCAGTGAAGGGGCAGGGGGGCTTAGCACAGATACGCAGTATTTT. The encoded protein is CASSEGAGGLSTDTQYF.

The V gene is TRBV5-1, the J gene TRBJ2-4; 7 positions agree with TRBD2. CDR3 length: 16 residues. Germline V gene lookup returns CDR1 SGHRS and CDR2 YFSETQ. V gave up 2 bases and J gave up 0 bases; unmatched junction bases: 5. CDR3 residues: CASSLGRDLAKNIQYF. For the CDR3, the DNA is TGCGCCAGCAGCTTAGGGAGGGATTTAGCCAAAAACATTCAGTACTTC.

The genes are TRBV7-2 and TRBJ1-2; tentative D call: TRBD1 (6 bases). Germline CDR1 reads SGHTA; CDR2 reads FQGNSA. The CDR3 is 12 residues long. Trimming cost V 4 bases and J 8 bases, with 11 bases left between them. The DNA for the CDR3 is TGTGCCAGCAGCTCCTCAGGGGAAGGCTACACCTTC. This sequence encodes CASSSSGEGYTF.

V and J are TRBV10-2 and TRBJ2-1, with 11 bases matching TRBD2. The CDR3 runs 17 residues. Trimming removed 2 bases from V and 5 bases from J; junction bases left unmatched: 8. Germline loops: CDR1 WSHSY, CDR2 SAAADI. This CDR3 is CASSEVASGGHHNEQFF. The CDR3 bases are TGCGCCAGCAGTGAGGTTGCTAGCGGGGGGCACCACAATGAGCAGTTCTTC.

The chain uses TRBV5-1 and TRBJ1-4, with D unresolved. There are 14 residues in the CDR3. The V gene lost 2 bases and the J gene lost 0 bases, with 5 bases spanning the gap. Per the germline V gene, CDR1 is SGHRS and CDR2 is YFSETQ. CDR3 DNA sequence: TGCGCCAGCAGCTTTTCCTCAACTAATGAAAAACTGTTTTTT. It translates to CASSFSSTNEKLFF.

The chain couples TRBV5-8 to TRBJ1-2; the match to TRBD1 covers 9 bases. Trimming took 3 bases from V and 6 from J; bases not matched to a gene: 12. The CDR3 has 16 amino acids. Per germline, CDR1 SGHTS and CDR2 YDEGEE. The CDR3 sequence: CASSSHTGGAVDGYTF. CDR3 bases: TGTGCCAGCAGCTCCCATACAGGGGGCGCAGTAGATGGCTACACCTTC.

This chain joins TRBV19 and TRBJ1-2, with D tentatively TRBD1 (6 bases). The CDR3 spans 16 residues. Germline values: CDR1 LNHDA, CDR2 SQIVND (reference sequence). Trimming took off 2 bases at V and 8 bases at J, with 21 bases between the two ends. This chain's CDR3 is CASSIRQARNPHGYTF. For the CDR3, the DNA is TGTGCCAGTAGTATAAGACAGGCCCGTAATCCTCACGGCTACACCTTC.

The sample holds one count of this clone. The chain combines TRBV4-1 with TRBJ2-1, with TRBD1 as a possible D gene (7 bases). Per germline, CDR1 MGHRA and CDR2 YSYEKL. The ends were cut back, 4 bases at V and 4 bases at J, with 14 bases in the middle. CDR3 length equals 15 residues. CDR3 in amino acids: CASSPNRGLYNEQFF. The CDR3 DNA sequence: TGCGCCAGCAGCCCAAACAGGGGACTTTACAATGAGCAGTTCTTC.

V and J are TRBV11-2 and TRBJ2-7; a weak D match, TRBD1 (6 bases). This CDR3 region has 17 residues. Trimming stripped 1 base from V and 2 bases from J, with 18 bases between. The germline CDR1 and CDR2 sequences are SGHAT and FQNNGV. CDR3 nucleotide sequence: TGTGCCAGCAGCTTAGGTAGGGGGATGAAACTAACCTACGAGCAGTACTTC. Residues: CASSLGRGMKLTYEQYF.

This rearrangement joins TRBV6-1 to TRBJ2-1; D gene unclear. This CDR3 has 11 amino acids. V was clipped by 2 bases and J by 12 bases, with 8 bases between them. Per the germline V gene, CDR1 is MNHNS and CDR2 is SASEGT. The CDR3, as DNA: TGTGCCAGCAGTGAATTCCCCCGGCAGTTCTTC. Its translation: CASSEFPRQFF.

The CDR3 is CAFGTFGGTEAFF. CDR3 nucleotides: TGTGCCTTCGGGACTTTCGGAGGCACTGAAGCTTTCTTT. V is TRBV30 and J is TRBJ1-1; D is perhaps TRBD1 (5 bases). In germline, CDR1 is GTSNPN, CDR2 SVGIG (reference sequence). CDR3 size: 13 residues. V was clipped by 7 bases and J by 4 bases, with 16 bases between them. Complete variable domain (other parts from reference TRBV30 and TRBJ1-1): SQTIHQWPATLVQPVGSPLSLECTVEGTSNPNLYWYRQAAGRGLQLLFYSVGIGQISSEVPQNLSASRPQDRQFILSSKKLLLSDSGFYLCAFGTFGGTEAFFGQGTRLTVV.

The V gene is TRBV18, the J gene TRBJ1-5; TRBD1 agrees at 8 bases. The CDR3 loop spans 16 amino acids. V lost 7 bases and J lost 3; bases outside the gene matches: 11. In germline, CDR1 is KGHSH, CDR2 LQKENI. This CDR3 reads CASFLLRTGINQPQHF. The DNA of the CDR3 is TGTGCCAGCTTCCTCTTAAGGACAGGGATCAATCAGCCCCAGCATTTT.

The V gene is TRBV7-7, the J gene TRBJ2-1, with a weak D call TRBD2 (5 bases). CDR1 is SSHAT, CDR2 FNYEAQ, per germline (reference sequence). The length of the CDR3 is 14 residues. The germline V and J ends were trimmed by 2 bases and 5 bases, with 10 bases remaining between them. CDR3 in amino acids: CASSLSPRDNEQFF. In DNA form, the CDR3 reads TGTGCCAGCAGCTTATCACCGAGGGACAATGAGCAGTTCTTC.

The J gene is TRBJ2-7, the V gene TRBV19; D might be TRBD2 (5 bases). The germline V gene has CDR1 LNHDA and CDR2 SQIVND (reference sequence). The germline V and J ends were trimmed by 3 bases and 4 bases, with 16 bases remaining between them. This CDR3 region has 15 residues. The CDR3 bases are TGTGCCAGTAGTATGAATGGAGGCAGCCTTTACGAGCAGTACTTC. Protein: CASSMNGGSLYEQYF.

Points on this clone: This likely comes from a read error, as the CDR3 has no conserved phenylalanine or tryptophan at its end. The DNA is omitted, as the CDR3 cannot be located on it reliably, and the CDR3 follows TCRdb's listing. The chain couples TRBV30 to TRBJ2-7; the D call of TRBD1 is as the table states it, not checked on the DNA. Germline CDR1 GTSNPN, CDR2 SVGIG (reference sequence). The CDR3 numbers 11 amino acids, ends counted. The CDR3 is CAWGSRDRFAS.

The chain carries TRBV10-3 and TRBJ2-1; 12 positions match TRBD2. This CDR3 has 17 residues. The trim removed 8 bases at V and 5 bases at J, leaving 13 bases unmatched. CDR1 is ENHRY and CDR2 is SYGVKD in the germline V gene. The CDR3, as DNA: TGTGCCATCGCAGGGCTAGCGGGAGGGTCTAGACACAATGAGCAGTTCTTC. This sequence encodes CAIAGLAGGSRHNEQFF.

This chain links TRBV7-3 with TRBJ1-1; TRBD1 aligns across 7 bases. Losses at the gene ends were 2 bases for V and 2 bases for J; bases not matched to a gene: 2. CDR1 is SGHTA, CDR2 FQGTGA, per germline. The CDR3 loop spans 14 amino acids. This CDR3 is CASSLGTENTEAFF. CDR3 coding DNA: TGTGCCAGCAGCTTAGGGACAGAAAACACTGAAGCTTTCTTT.

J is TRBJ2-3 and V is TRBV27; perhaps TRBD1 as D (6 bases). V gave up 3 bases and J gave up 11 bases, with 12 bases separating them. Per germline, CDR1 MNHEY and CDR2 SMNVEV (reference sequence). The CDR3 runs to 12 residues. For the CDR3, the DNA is TGTGCCAGCAGTTTGTCCGGGACAAGGCAGTATTTT. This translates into CASSLSGTRQYF.

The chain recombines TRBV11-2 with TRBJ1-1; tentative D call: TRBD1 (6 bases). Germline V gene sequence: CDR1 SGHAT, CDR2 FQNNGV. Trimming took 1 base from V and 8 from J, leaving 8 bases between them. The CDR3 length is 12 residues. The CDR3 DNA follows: TGTGCCAGCAGCTTAGTAGGGACAGAAGCTTTCTTT. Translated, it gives CASSLVGTEAFF.

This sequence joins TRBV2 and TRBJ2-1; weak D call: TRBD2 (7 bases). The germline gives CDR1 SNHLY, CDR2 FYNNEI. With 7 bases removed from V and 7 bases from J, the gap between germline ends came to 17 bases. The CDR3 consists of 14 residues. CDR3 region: CASTRGGSLNEQFF. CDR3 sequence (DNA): TGTGCCAGCACGAGGGGGGGTTCGTTGAATGAGCAGTTCTTC. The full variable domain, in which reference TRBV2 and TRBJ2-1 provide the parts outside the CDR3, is EPEVTQTPSHQVTQMGQEVILRCVPISNHLYFYWYRQILGQKVEFLVSFYNNEISEKSEIFDDQFSVERPDGSNFTLKIRSTKLEDSAMYFCASTRGGSLNEQFFGPGTRLTVL.

The DNA for the CDR3 is TGTGCCAGCAGCTTCGGACAGGGGGCATCTCAGCCCCAGCATTTT. Protein product: CASSFGQGASQPQHF. The chain employs TRBV5-6 and TRBJ1-5, with TRBD1 matching over 11 bases. The CDR3 is 15 residues long. In germline, CDR1 is SGHDT, CDR2 YYEEEE. V was clipped by 2 bases and J by 6 bases; unmatched bases: 4. Supplemented by reference TRBV5-6 and TRBJ1-5, the full variable domain reads DAGVTQSPTHLIKTRGQQVTLRCSPKSGHDTVSWYQQALGQGPQFIFQYYEEEERQRGNFPDRFSGHQFPNYSSELNVNALLLGDSALYLCASSFGQGASQPQHFGDGTRLSIL.

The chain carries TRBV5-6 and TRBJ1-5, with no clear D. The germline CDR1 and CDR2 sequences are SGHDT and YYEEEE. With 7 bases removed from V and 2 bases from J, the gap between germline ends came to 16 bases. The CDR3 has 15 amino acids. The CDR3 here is CASGNWGGGNQPQHF. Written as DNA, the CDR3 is TGTGCCAGCGGTAATTGGGGAGGCGGCAATCAGCCCCAGCATTTT.

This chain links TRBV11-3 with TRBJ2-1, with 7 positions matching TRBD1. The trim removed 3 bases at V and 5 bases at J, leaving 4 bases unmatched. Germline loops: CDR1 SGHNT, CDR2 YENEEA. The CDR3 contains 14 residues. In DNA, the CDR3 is TGTGCCAGCAGCTTTACCGGGACAGACAATGAGCAGTTCTTC. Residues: CASSFTGTDNEQFF.

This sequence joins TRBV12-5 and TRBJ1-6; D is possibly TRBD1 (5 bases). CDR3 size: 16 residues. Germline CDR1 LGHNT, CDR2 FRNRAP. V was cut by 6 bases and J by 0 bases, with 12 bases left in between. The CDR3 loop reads CASGDSSASYNSPLHF. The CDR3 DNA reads TGTGCTAGTGGCGACAGTTCAGCCTCCTATAATTCACCCCTCCACTTT.

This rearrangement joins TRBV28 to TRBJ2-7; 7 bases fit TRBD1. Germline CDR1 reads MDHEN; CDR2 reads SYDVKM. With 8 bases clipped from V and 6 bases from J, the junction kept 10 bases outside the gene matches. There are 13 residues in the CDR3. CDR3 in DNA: TGTGCCAGCTACGAGGGGGCCGTGGGCGAGCAGTACTTC. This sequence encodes CASYEGAVGEQYF.

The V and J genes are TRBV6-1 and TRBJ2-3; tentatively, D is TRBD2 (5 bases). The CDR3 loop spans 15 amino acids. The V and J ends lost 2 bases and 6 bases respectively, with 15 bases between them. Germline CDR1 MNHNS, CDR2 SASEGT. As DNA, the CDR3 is TGTGCCAGCAGTGAACGGGTTTTCTGGGAGGATACGCAGTATTTT. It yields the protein CASSERVFWEDTQYF.

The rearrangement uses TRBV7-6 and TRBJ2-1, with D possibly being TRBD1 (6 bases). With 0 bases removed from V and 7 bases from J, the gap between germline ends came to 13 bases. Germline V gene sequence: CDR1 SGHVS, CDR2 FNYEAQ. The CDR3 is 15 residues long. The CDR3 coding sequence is TGTGCCAGCAGCTTAGCGGACAGTTCGGGGAATGAGCAGTTCTTC. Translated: CASSLADSSGNEQFF.

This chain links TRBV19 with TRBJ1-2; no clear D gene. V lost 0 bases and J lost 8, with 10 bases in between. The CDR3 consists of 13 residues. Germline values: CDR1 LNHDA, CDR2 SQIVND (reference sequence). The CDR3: CASSIEITGGYTF. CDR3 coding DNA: TGTGCCAGTAGTATAGAAATCACGGGGGGCTACACCTTC.